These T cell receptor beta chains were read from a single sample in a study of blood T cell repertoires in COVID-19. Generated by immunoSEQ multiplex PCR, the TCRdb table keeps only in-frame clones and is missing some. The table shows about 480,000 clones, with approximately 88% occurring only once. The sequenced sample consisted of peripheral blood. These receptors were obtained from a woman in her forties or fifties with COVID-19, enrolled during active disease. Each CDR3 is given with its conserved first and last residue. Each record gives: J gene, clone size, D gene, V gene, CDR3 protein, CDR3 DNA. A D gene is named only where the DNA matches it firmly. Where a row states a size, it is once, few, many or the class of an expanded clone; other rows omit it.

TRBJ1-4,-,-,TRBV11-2,CASSLGGPFPAGEKLFF,TGTGCCAGCAGCTTAGGTGGGCCTTTCCCCGCTGGTGAAAAACTGTTTTTT
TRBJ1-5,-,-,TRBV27,CASSLSGGLGGNQPQHF,TGTGCCAGCAGTTTATCGGGAGGGCTGGGTGGCAATCAGCCCCAGCATTTT
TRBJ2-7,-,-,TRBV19,CASKGIQGNEQYF,TGTGCCAGTAAGGGGATCCAGGGGAACGAGCAGTACTTC
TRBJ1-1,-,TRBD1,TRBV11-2,CASSSFGRGQRAFF,TGTGCCAGCAGCTCCTTTGGCAGGGGGCAGAGAGCTTTCTTT
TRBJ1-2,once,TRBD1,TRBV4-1,CASSPGPAQGARGYTF,TGCGCCAGCAGCCCAGGACCCGCCCAGGGGGCGCGTGGCTACACCTTC
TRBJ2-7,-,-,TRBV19,CASSPRASYEQYF,TGTGCCAGTAGTCCCAGGGCCTCCTACGAGCAGTACTTC
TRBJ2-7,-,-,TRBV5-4,CASSPRVEGNEQYF,TGTGCCAGCAGCCCCCGGGTAGAAGGCAACGAGCAGTACTTC
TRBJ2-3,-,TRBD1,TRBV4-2,CASSQALQGVTDTQYF,TGTGCCAGCAGCCAAGCCCTTCAGGGGGTCACAGATACGCAGTATTTT
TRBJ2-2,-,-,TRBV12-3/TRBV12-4,CASTPPRGELFF,TGTGCCAGCACCCCACCTCGGGGGGAGCTGTTTTTT
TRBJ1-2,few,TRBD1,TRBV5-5,CASSSDRVAANYGYTF,TGTGCCAGCAGCTCCGACAGGGTCGCAGCTAACTATGGCTACACCTTC
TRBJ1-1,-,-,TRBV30,CASRPAVTEAFF,TGTGCCTCACGGCCGGCGGTCACTGAAGCTTTCTTT
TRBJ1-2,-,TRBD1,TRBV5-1,CASRTGGKGGYTF,TGCGCCAGCAGAACAGGGGGCAAAGGTGGCTACACCTTC
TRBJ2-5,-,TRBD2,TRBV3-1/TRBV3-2,CASSQEGRAGGQETQYF,TGTGCCAGCAGCCAAGAGGGCCGCGCGGGGGGCCAAGAGACCCAGTACTTC
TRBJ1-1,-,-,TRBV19,CASRGGLLTEAFF,TGTGCCAGTAGGGGCGGGTTGTTGACTGAAGCTTTCTTT
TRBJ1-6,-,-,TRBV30,CAWKNGRDSPLHF,TGTGCCTGGAAGAACGGGAGGGATTCACCCCTCCACTTT
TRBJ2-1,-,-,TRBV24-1,CATSALTVNEQFF,TGTGCCACCAGTGCCCTGACAGTCAATGAGCAGTTCTTC
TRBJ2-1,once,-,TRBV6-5,CASSSPVGSSYNEQFF,TGTGCCAGCAGTTCCCCCGTGGGGAGCTCTTACAATGAGCAGTTCTTC
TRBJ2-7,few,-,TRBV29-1,CSVEQGSSYEQYF,TGCAGCGTTGAACAGGGGAGCTCCTACGAGCAGTACTTC
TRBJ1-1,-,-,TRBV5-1,CASSSTDRVNTEAFF,TGCGCCAGCAGCTCCACTGACAGAGTAAACACTGAAGCTTTCTTT
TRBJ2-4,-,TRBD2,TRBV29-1,CSVERGGNIQYF,TGCAGCGTTGAAAGGGGAGGGAACATTCAGTACTTC
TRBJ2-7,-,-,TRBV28,CASSTLGRWGEQYF,TGTGCCAGCTCAACCCTAGGGAGATGGGGCGAGCAGTACTTC
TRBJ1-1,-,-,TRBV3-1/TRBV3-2,CASSQGHSNTEAFF,TGTGCCAGCAGCCAAGGGCATTCAAACACTGAAGCTTTCTTT
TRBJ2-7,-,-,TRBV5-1,CASSLDISYEQYF,TGCGCCAGCAGCTTGGATATCTCCTACGAGCAGTACTTC
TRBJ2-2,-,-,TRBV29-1,CSVKTENTGELFF,TGCAGCGTTAAGACAGAGAACACCGGGGAGCTGTTTTTT
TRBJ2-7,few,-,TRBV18,CASSPMGQGRSYEQYF,TGTGCCAGCTCACCAATGGGCCAGGGCAGGTCCTACGAGCAGTACTTC
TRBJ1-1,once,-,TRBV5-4,CASSFDSLINTEAFF,TGTGCCAGCAGCTTCGACAGCCTGATCAACACTGAAGCTTTCTTT
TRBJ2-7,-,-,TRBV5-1,CASSLDRIYEQYF,TGCGCCAGCAGCTTGGACAGGATCTACGAGCAGTACTTC
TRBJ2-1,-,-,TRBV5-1,CASSLVGRTYNEQFF,TGCGCCAGCAGCTTGGTGGGGAGGACCTACAATGAGCAGTTCTTC
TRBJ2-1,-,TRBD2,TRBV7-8,CASSLAGSGASYNEQFF,TGTGCCAGCAGCTTAGCAGGTAGCGGGGCCTCCTACAATGAGCAGTTCTTC
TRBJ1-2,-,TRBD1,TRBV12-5,CASGLATGAYYGYTF,TGTGCTAGTGGTTTGGCAACAGGGGCGTACTATGGCTACACCTTC